Below, 15 T cell receptor beta chains from the same sample are listed, as sequenced in a study of cytomegalovirus exposure and HLA in healthy donors. PCR amplification relied on 60 Vbeta primers (plus 13 Jbeta primers). Here immunoSEQ multiplex PCR was the method, and the copy in TCRdb shows in-frame clones only, minus some. The sample includes around 95,000 clones, approximately 80% of them seen just once. Sequenced sample: PBMCs. These receptors all stem from a female donor in good health and CMV-seropositive.

The chain links TRBV5-1 to TRBJ2-7, with 9 bases aligning to TRBD1. Germline trimming cut 0 bases from V and 6 bases from J; bases unmatched to any gene: 4. Germline V gene lookup returns CDR1 SGHRS and CDR2 YFSETQ. This CDR3 spans 14 amino acids. The chain's CDR3 is CASSLEGQGREQYF. CDR3 coding DNA: TGCGCCAGCAGCTTGGAGGGACAGGGTCGCGAGCAGTACTTC.

The chain employs TRBV29-1 and TRBJ2-7; maybe TRBD1 (5 bases). The length of the CDR3 is 12 residues. Trimming cost V 6 bases and J 5 bases, with 14 bases left between them. CDR1 and CDR2 from the germline V gene are SQVTM and ANQGSEA. The CDR3, as DNA: TGCAGCGTCCCCCAGGGAACCCACGAGCAGTACTTC. Translating it yields CSVPQGTHEQYF.

In its sample, this clone was seen a few times. The rearrangement links TRBV6-5 to TRBJ1-5, with 8 bases aligning to TRBD1. Trimming took 6 bases from V and 3 from J; bases not matched to a gene: 7. Germline V gene data show CDR1 as MNHEY and CDR2 as SVGAGI. CDR3 length: 15 amino acids. CDR3 nucleotides: TGTGCCAGCAGAGAGACAGGGGCCGTCAATCAGCCCCAGCATTTT. It encodes CASRETGAVNQPQHF.

The rearrangement joins TRBV27 to TRBJ2-1; possibly TRBD1 for D (6 bases). V was cut by 7 bases and J by 4 bases, with 20 bases left in between. Germline CDR1 is MNHEY and CDR2 is SMNVEV (reference sequence). This CDR3 comprises 16 residues. The CDR3 here is CASNFGFGTLYNEQFF. The CDR3 DNA sequence: TGTGCCAGCAACTTTGGGTTTGGGACACTTTACAATGAGCAGTTCTTC.

The chain employs TRBV28 and TRBJ2-2; D is ambiguous. V dropped 2 bases and J dropped 4 bases, with 2 bases sitting between them. CDR1 and CDR2 (germline): MDHEN, SYDVKM. The CDR3 loop spans 12 amino acids. CDR3 DNA sequence: TGTGCCAGCAGTTTACTCACCGGGGAGCTGTTTTTT. Amino acids: CASSLLTGELFF.

V is TRBV21-1 and J is TRBJ2-3; the table assigns TRBD2, which was not confirmed against the DNA. TRBV21-1 counts as a pseudogene. The CDR3 sequence is 14 residues long. Here the CDR3 DNA reads TGTGCCAGCAGCAAAGAGGAGAGGGCAGATACGCAGTATTTT. This encodes CASSKEERADTQYF.

CDR3 protein: CASKQGPYEQYF. As DNA, the CDR3 is TGTGCCAGCAAACAGGGGCCCTACGAGCAGTACTTC. V usage is TRBV6-5 and J usage is TRBJ2-7, with TRBD1 matching over 7 bases. The CDR3 has 12 amino acids. Trimming took 7 bases from V and 2 from J; bases not matched to a gene: 2. Germline V gives CDR1 MNHEY, CDR2 SVGAGI.

The chain is built from TRBV6-1 and TRBJ2-7; TRBD1 matches at 8 bases. Germline CDR1 is MNHNS and CDR2 is SASEGT. The CDR3 covers 14 residues. V trimming: 7 bases; J trimming: 6 bases; junction bases outside the gene matches: 11. Here the CDR3 reads CASTEDRVVGEQYF. The CDR3 nucleotides read TGTGCCAGCACCGAGGACAGGGTAGTAGGCGAGCAGTACTTC.

This chain links TRBV6-5 with TRBJ2-5, with D unclear. Trimming left V 4 bases short and J 5 bases short, with 5 bases between. The CDR3 runs to 11 residues. Germline V CDR1 and CDR2: MNHEY, SVGAGI. CDR3 bases: TGTGCCAGCAGTTTTGCGGAGACCCAGTACTTC. This encodes CASSFAETQYF.

The J gene is TRBJ1-1, the V gene TRBV2; the D is unclear. This CDR3 comprises 16 residues. Per the germline V gene, CDR1 is SNHLY and CDR2 is FYNNEI. The V and J ends lost 2 bases and 0 bases respectively, with 13 bases between them. Written as DNA, the CDR3 is TGTGCCAGCAGTGAATCTAGGAACCTGTTGAACACTGAAGCTTTCTTT. Amino acid sequence: CASSESRNLLNTEAFF.

This clone showed up just once. The chain carries TRBV6-5 and TRBJ1-2; 9 bases agree with TRBD1. The V and J ends lost 4 bases and 6 bases, in that order; junction bases with no gene match: 3. The CDR3 contains 13 residues. CDR1 is MNHEY and CDR2 is SVGAGI in the germline V gene. The CDR3 reads CASSSGTGNGYTF. CDR3 nucleotide sequence: TGTGCCAGCAGTTCAGGGACAGGGAATGGCTACACCTTC.

The chain employs TRBV27 and TRBJ1-1, with 7 bases identical to TRBD1. V was clipped by 5 bases and J by 8 bases; unmatched bases: 17. CDR3 size: 16 residues. Germline V gene lookup returns CDR1 MNHEY and CDR2 SMNVEV (reference sequence). CDR3 amino acids: CASSALGQTLGGEAFF. Here the CDR3 DNA reads TGTGCCAGCAGTGCATTGGGACAGACCCTTGGGGGGGAAGCTTTCTTT.

This chain uses TRBV5-1 with TRBJ2-7; D is uncertain. CDR1 is SGHRS and CDR2 is YFSETQ in the germline V gene. CDR3 size: 14 residues. Trimming shortened V by 0 bases and J by 7 bases, and 14 bases separated the two germline ends. The CDR3 region is CASSLAGGYWEQYF. The DNA for the CDR3 is TGCGCCAGCAGCTTGGCCGGCGGTTACTGGGAGCAGTACTTC.

This clone was seen just once. V gene TRBV27 combines with J gene TRBJ2-1, with D unresolved. The length of the CDR3 is 14 residues. Germline V gene lookup returns CDR1 MNHEY and CDR2 SMNVEV (reference sequence). Trimming removed 2 bases from V and 4 bases from J, with 9 bases in between. The CDR3 DNA reads as TGTGCCAGCAGTTTAGGTACCGGGTACAATGAGCAGTTCTTC. Its protein product is CASSLGTGYNEQFF.

J is TRBJ2-7 and V is TRBV7-6; tentatively, D is TRBD2 (6 bases). Germline V gives CDR1 SGHVS, CDR2 FNYEAQ. The V end was cut by 5 bases, the J end by 7 bases, with 15 bases between. This CDR3 is 13 amino acids long. This CDR3 reads CASSLTSTGEQYF. The DNA for the CDR3 is TGTGCCAGCAGCCTGACTAGTACGGGAGAGCAGTACTTC.